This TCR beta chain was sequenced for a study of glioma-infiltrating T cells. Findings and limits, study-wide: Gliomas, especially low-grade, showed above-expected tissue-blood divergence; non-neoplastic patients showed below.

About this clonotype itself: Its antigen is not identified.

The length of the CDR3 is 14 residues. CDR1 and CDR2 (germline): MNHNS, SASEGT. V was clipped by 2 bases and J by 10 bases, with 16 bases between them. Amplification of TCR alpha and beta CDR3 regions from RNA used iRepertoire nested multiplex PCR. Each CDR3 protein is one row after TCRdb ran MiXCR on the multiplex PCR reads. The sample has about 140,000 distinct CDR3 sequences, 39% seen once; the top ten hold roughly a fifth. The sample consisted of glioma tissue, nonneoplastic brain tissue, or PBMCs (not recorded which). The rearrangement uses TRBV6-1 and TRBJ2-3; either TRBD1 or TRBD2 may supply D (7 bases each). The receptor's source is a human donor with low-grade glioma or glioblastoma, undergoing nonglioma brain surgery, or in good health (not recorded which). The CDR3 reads CASSELSGGVAQYF. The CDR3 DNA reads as TGTGCCAGCAGTGAATTGTCAGGGGGGGTAGCGCAGTATTTT.